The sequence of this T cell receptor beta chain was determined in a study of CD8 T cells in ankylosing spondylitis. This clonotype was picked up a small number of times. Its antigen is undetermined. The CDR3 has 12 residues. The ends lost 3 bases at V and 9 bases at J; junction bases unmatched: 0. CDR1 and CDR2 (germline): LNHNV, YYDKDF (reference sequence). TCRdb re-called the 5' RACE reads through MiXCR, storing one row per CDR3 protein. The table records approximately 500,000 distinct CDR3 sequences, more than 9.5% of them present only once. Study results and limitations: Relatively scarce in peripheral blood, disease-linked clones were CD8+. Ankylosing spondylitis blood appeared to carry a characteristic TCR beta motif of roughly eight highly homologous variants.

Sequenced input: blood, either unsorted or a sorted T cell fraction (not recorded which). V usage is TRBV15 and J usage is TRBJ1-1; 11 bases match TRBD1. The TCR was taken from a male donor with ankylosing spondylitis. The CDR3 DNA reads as TGTGCCACCAGCAGGGACAGGGGGCAAGCTTTCTTT. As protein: CATSRDRGQAFF.